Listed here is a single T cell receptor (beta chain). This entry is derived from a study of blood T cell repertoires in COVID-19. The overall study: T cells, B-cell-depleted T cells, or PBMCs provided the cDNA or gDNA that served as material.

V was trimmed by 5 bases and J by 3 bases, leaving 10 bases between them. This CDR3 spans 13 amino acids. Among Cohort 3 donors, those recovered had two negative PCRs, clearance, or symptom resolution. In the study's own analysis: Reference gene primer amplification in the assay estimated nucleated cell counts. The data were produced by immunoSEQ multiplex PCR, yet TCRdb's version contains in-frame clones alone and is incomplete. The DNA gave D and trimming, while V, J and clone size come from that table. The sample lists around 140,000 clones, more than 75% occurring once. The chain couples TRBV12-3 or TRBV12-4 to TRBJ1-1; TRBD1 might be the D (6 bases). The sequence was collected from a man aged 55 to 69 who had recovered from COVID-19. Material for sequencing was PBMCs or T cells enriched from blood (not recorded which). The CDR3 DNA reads TGTGCCAGCAGTCCGACAGGTTACACTGAAGCTTTCTTT. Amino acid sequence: CASSPTGYTEAFF.